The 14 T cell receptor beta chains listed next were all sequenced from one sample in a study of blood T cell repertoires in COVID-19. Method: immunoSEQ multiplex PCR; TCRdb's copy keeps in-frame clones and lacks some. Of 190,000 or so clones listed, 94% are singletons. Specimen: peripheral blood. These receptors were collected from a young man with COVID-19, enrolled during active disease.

CDR3 in amino acids: CASSLGQGSYNEQFF. The DNA of the CDR3 is TGTGCCAGCAGCTTAGGGCAGGGGTCCTACAATGAGCAGTTCTTC. This rearrangement joins TRBV7-9 to TRBJ2-1; the D gene is possibly TRBD1 (6 bases). Trimming cost V 1 base and J 1 base, with 8 bases left between them. There are 15 residues in the CDR3. Germline CDR1 SEHNR, CDR2 FQNEAQ (reference sequence).

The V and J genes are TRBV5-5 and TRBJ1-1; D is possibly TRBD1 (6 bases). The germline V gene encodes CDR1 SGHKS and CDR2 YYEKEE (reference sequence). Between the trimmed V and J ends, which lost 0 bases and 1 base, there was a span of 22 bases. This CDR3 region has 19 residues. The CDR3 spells CASSLVVLGRGFGNTEAFF. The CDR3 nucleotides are TGTGCCAGCAGCTTGGTGGTATTGGGCAGGGGATTTGGGAACACTGAAGCTTTCTTT.

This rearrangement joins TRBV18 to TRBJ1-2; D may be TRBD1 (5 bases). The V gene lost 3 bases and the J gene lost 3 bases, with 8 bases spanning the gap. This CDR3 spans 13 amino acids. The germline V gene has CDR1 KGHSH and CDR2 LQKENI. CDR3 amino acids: CASSPRRDYGYTF. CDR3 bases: TGTGCCAGCTCACCCCGCAGGGACTATGGCTACACCTTC.

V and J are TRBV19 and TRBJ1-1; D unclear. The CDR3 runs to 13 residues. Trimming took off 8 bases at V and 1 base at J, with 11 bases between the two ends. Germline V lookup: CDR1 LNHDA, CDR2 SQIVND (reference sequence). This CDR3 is CASGPAGNTEAFF. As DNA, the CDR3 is TGTGCCAGTGGCCCCGCGGGGAACACTGAAGCTTTCTTT.

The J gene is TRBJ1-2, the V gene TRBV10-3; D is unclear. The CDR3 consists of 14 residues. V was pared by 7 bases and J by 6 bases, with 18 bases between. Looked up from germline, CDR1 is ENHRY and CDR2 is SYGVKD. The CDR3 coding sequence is TGTGCCATCACTCCGGCGGGCCAGGACCATGGCTACACCTTC. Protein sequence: CAITPAGQDHGYTF.

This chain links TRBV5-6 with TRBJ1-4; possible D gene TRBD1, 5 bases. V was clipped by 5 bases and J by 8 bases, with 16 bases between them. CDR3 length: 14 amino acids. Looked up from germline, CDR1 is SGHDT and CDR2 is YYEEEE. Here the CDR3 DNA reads TGTGCCAGCAGGTCAACAGGAATGGGGGAAAAACTGTTTTTT. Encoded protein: CASRSTGMGEKLFF.

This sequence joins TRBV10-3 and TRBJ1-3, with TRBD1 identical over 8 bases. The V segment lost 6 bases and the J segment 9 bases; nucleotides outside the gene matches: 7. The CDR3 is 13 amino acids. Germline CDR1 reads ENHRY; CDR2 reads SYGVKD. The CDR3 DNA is TGTGCCATCAGCGCGGACAGGGCGGGCACCATATATTTT. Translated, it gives CAISADRAGTIYF.

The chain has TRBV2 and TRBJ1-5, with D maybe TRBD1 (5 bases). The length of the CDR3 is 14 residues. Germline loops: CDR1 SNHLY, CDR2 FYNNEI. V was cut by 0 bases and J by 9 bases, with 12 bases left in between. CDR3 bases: TGTGCCAGCAGTGAAGCAGTCAGGGTTGGGCCCCAGCATTTT. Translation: CASSEAVRVGPQHF.

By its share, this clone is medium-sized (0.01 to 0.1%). CDR3 coding DNA: TGTGCCAGCAGCCAGACAGGCTATGGCTACACCTTC. It specifies CASSQTGYGYTF. The chain is built from TRBV14 and TRBJ1-2, with a weak D call TRBD1 (6 bases). The CDR3 has 12 residues. Germline V gene lookup returns CDR1 SGHDN and CDR2 FVKESK. V dropped 3 bases and J dropped 4 bases, with 6 bases sitting between them.

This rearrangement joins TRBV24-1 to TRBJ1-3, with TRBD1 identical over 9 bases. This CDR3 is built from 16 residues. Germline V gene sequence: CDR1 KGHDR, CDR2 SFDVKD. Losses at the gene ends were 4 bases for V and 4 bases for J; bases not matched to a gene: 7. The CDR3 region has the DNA TGTGCCACCAGTGACCAGACCGGGACAGGGGGAAACACCATATATTTT. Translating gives CATSDQTGTGGNTIYF.

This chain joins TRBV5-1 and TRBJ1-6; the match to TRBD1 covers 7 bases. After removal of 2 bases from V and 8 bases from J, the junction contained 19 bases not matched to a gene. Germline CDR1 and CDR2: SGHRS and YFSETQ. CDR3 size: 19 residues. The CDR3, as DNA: TGCGCCAGCAGCTTCGACGGGGGGGACAGTCGGAGTGGCGATTCACCCCTCCACTTT. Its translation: CASSFDGGDSRSGDSPLHF.

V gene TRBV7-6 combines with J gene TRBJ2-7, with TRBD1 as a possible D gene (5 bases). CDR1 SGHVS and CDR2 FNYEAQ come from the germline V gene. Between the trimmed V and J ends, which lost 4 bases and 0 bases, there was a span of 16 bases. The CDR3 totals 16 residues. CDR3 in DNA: TGTGCCAGCAGCTCCCAAGGGGCCCCAAGCTCCTACGAGCAGTACTTC. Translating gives CASSSQGAPSSYEQYF.

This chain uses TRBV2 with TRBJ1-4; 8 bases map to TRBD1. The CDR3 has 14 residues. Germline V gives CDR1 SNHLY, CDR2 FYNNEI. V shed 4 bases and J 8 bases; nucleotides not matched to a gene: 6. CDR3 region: CASSVDRGTEKLFF. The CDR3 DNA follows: TGTGCCAGCAGTGTAGACAGGGGCACCGAAAAACTGTTTTTT.

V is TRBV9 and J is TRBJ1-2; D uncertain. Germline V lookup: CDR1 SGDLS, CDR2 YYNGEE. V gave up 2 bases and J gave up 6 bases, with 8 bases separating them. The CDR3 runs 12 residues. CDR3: CASSVAGHGYTF. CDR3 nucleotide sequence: TGTGCCAGCAGCGTCGCAGGCCATGGCTACACCTTC.